Here is one TCR beta chain with its context. Method: immunoSEQ multiplex PCR; TCRdb's copy keeps in-frame clones and lacks some. The sample carries roughly 300,000 clones, about 90% recorded once. This entry comes from a study of blood T cell repertoires in COVID-19. The junction had 5 bases not matched to a gene; V was cut back by 0 bases and J by 9 bases. This CDR3 comprises 14 residues. The sample was peripheral blood. The genes are TRBV23-1 and TRBJ2-1, with TRBD2 identical over 7 bases. TRBV23-1 falls under the ORF class, with uncertain function. This TCR was recovered from a woman in her 50s who had recovered from COVID-19. The CDR3 nucleotides are TGCGCCAGCAGTCAATCGGCGGGAGTGGGTGAGCAGTTCTTC. Its protein product is CASSQSAGVGEQFF.